This TCR beta chain came from a study of cytomegalovirus exposure and HLA in healthy donors. Study details: Previous work identified 120 million or so unique TCR beta sequences from around 180 million T cells. From donors who were HLA-typed, an early data release held about 85 million unique TCRs. Study results and caveats: Versus the approximately 700-donor mean, an Asian-associated ancestry cluster reportedly showed fewer N-insertions in a later analysis.

A note on this clone: Its antigen remains unknown.

Germline assignment: CDR1 SGHNT and CDR2 YYREEE (reference sequence). The CDR3 extends over 15 amino acids. Researchers ran the PCR with 60 Vbeta and 13 Jbeta primers. Measured with immunoSEQ multiplex PCR; TCRdb has only the in-frame clones, and not every one. The sample lists about 130,000 clones; 74% were seen once. This sequence originates from a man younger than 30 in good health and CMV-seropositive. What was sequenced was PBMCs. The V call is TRBV5-4, the J call TRBJ2-5; TRBD2 matches 9 bases. The J call may be mistaken, given a closer DNA end match to TRBJ2-7. CDR3 amino acids: CASSFIAGAVNEQYF. The CDR3 DNA reads as TGTGCCAGCAGCTTCATAGCGGGAGCCGTTAACGAGCAGTACTTC.